This is a list of T cell receptor beta chains from one sample in a study of blood T cell repertoires in COVID-19. TCRdb keeps only in-frame clones here, not all; method: immunoSEQ multiplex PCR. The data show some 150,000 clones, around 78% seen once. The sequencing input was peripheral blood. The receptors were sampled from a woman older than 75 with active or convalescent COVID-19. The CDR3 runs from the conserved cysteine through the conserved F or W. D genes are given only for firm matches. For some rows the clone size is stated as once, few or many, or as a class when expanded; others skip it.

V	J	D	size	CDR3	DNA
TRBV7-2	TRBJ2-2	.	.	CASSSSPLTNTGELFF	TGTGCCAGCAGCTCCTCGCCTCTAACGAACACCGGGGAGCTGTTTTTT
TRBV19	TRBJ1-4	.	.	CATSGRRPQDGEKLFF	TGTGCCACCTCGGGCCGGAGGCCCCAGGACGGTGAAAAACTGTTTTTT
TRBV7-2	TRBJ1-2	.	few	CASSFLQRNYGYTF	TGTGCCAGCAGCTTTTTACAGAGAAACTATGGCTACACCTTC
TRBV19	TRBJ1-1	.	once	CASSISRGALEAFF	TGTGCCAGTAGTATCTCCAGGGGAGCACTTGAAGCTTTCTTT
TRBV7-2	TRBJ1-6	TRBD1	.	CASSLWDRGNSPLHF	TGTGCCAGCAGCTTATGGGACAGGGGGAATTCACCCCTCCACTTT
TRBV30	TRBJ1-2	.	.	CAWSVLSAGGYTF	TGTGCCTGGAGTGTTCTTTCGGCGGGGGGCTACACCTTC
TRBV5-1	TRBJ1-3	.	.	CASSLGTGTPGNTIYF	TGCGCCAGCAGCTTGGGAACAGGAACCCCTGGAAACACCATATATTTT
TRBV4-1	TRBJ1-2	.	.	CASSQNLAGAIWDGYTF	TGCGCCAGCAGCCAAAATTTGGCAGGGGCCATATGGGATGGCTACACCTTC
TRBV6-5	TRBJ2-5	TRBD1	.	CASSYAGGVETQYF	TGTGCCAGCAGTTACGCAGGGGGCGTGGAGACCCAGTACTTC
TRBV2	TRBJ2-7	TRBD1	.	CASTPQTGNNYEQYF	TGTGCCAGCACTCCACAGACAGGGAATAACTACGAGCAGTACTTC
TRBV13	TRBJ2-2	TRBD2	.	CASSFPSSGGLNTGELFF	TGTGCCAGCAGCTTCCCTAGTAGCGGGGGTCTGAACACCGGGGAGCTGTTTTTT
TRBV14	TRBJ2-7	TRBD1	.	CASSLGDGQGYEQYF	TGTGCCAGCAGCTTAGGAGACGGACAGGGGTACGAGCAGTACTTC
TRBV5-1	TRBJ1-4	TRBD1	.	CASSPRTGGSTNEKLFF	TGCGCCAGCAGCCCCCGGACAGGGGGCTCAACTAATGAAAAACTGTTTTTT
TRBV11-2	TRBJ2-1	.	.	CASSPFRGQFF	TGTGCCAGCAGCCCCTTTAGGGGCCAGTTCTTC
TRBV5-1	TRBJ2-2	TRBD2	.	CASSYTGTSGGATGELFF	TGCGCCAGCAGCTACACCGGGACTAGCGGGGGGGCCACCGGGGAGCTGTTTTTT
TRBV2	TRBJ2-5	.	.	CASSKRAQQETQYF	TGTGCCAGCAGTAAGAGGGCACAGCAAGAGACCCAGTACTTC
TRBV27	TRBJ2-2	.	many	CASSLNTGELFF	TGTGCCAGCAGCCTCAACACCGGGGAGCTGTTTTTT
TRBV18	TRBJ2-5	TRBD1	.	CASSPPGQVETQYF	TGTGCCAGCTCACCACCGGGACAGGTAGAGACCCAGTACTTC
TRBV3-1/TRBV3-2	TRBJ1-1	TRBD1	few	CASSLNTDRDTEAFF	TGTGCCAGCAGCTTAAACACCGACAGGGACACTGAAGCTTTCTTT
TRBV7-9	TRBJ2-5	TRBD2	many	CASSLRWGGPPELQETQYF	TGTGCCAGCAGCTTAAGGTGGGGGGGACCCCCAGAACTTCAAGAGACCCAGTACTTC
TRBV3-1/TRBV3-2	TRBJ2-3	TRBD1	.	CASSQGYRTGSSSTQYF	TGTGCCAGCAGCCAAGGGTACCGGACAGGGTCTAGCAGTACGCAGTATTTT
TRBV4-3	TRBJ2-3	.	.	CASSQGGTSTDTQYF	TGCGCCAGCAGCCAAGGCGGGACTAGCACAGATACGCAGTATTTT
TRBV30	TRBJ1-1	.	.	CAWSPPGGGHTEAFF	TGTGCCTGGAGTCCCCCGGGAGGGGGGCACACTGAAGCTTTCTTT
TRBV7-2	TRBJ2-2	.	few	CASSLSIAAANTGELFF	TGTGCCAGCAGCTTAAGTATAGCAGCGGCGAACACCGGGGAGCTGTTTTTT
TRBV9	TRBJ1-2	TRBD1	.	CASSRAGGTGDYTF	TGTGCCAGCAGCAGGGCAGGAGGGACAGGAGACTACACCTTC
TRBV21-1	TRBJ1-5	.	.	CASSKGQVGDYSNQPQHF	TGTGCCAGCAGCAAGGGACAGGTAGGTGACTATAGCAATCAGCCCCAGCATTTT
TRBV5-1	TRBJ2-7	TRBD1	.	CASSFSPGQGASEQYF	TGCGCCAGCAGCTTCTCCCCGGGACAGGGGGCCTCCGAGCAGTACTTC
TRBV14	TRBJ2-5	.	.	CASSQEIWPGETQYF	TGTGCCAGCAGCCAAGAGATCTGGCCTGGAGAGACCCAGTACTTC
TRBV7-2	TRBJ2-7	TRBD2	.	CASSLGWGGRESYEQYF	TGTGCCAGCAGCCTAGGTTGGGGGGGAAGGGAATCCTACGAGCAGTACTTC
TRBV28	TRBJ1-1	TRBD1	.	CAIGTGTTEAFF	TGTGCCATCGGGACAGGGACCACTGAAGCTTTCTTT
TRBV19	TRBJ1-2	.	.	CASTPEAGVSYGYTF	TGTGCCAGTACCCCAGAGGCAGGGGTTAGCTATGGCTACACCTTC
TRBV27	TRBJ2-3	.	.	CASSLDRWGDTQYF	TGTGCCAGCAGCTTGGACAGATGGGGGGATACGCAGTATTTT
TRBV18	TRBJ1-4	TRBD1	.	CASSAGQGAEKLFF	TGTGCCAGCTCCGCCGGACAGGGGGCTGAAAAACTGTTTTTT
TRBV18	TRBJ1-6	.	.	CASSPNSNSPLHF	TGTGCCAGCTCACCAAACAGTAATTCACCCCTCCACTTT
TRBV30	TRBJ1-3	.	few	CAWSTVGGSGNTIYF	TGTGCCTGGAGCACTGTAGGAGGGTCTGGAAACACCATATATTTT
TRBV5-5	TRBJ1-4	.	few	CASSFSVNEKLFF	TGTGCCAGCAGCTTCTCTGTTAATGAAAAACTGTTTTTT
TRBV5-1	TRBJ1-2	.	few	CASSLAGSKDVSNYGYTF	TGCGCCAGCAGCTTGGCAGGGTCCAAGGACGTTTCCAACTATGGCTACACCTTC
TRBV12-3/TRBV12-4	TRBJ2-3	.	.	CASNPTTTDTQYF	TGTGCCAGCAATCCGACTACCACAGATACGCAGTATTTT
TRBV20-1	TRBJ2-7	TRBD1	.	CSASGGTGGVEQYF	TGCAGTGCTAGTGGGGGGACAGGGGGAGTAGAGCAGTACTTC
TRBV7-9	TRBJ1-3	.	few	CASSFQGRNTIYF	TGTGCCAGCAGCTTTCAGGGAAGAAACACCATATATTTT
TRBV19	TRBJ2-2	TRBD1	.	CASNNRGDTGELFF	TGTGCCAGTAACAACAGGGGGGACACCGGGGAGCTGTTTTTT
TRBV29-1	TRBJ2-7	TRBD2	.	CSVAGGSYEQYF	TGCAGCGTAGCGGGGGGGTCCTACGAGCAGTACTTC
TRBV4-3	TRBJ2-3	.	.	CASSTRRGTDTQYF	TGCGCCAGCAGCACCCGCAGGGGCACAGATACGCAGTATTTT
TRBV19	TRBJ1-5	.	.	CASTPPRYSNQPQHF	TGTGCCAGTACCCCACCGCGGTATAGCAATCAGCCCCAGCATTTT
TRBV5-1	TRBJ2-5	.	once	CASSLLRLETQYF	TGCGCCAGCAGCTTGTTGCGGCTAGAGACCCAGTACTTC